This T cell receptor beta chain was sequenced for a study of cytomegalovirus exposure and HLA in healthy donors. Study as a whole: Sequencing of approximately 190 million T cells in an earlier analysis found 90 million to 120 million unique TCR beta sequences.

A note on this clone: Its specificity is not known.

General observations from the study: The study found most TCR sequences rare, yet found some public TCRs in many donors.

This PCR relied on a set of 60 Vbeta primers and 13 Jbeta primers. Authors' processing steps: An analysis that came later counted some 80 million unique TCR beta chains, some 11 million shared. Clones were read by immunoSEQ multiplex PCR, and TCRdb kept only the in-frame ones, dropping some. Clonal size and the V and J genes are those of that table, whereas D and trimming came from the DNA. Among around 40,000 clones listed, about 66% were seen once. Despite likely unrecorded immune exposures, the donors were nominally healthy at the time of sampling. Sequencing was performed on PBMCs. The TCR comes from a man aged 50-59 years in good health and CMV-seropositive.

The CDR3 bases are TGTGCCAGCTCAAGCCGGACAGCCAACTATGGCTACACCTTC. Translating gives CASSSRTANYGYTF. The chain links TRBV27 to TRBJ1-2; maybe TRBD1 (6 bases). Between the trimmed V and J ends, which lost 8 bases and 2 bases, there was a span of 15 bases. Germline V gives CDR1 MNHEY, CDR2 SMNVEV (reference sequence). The CDR3 is 14 residues long.